This T cell receptor (beta chain) was documented in a study of CD8+CD57+ T cells in acquired aplastic anemia. This clonotype has a single count. Its matching antigen is unknown. Losses at the gene ends were 0 bases for V and 11 bases for J; bases not matched to a gene: 4. This CDR3 is 12 amino acids long. Germline lookup yields CDR1 DFQATT and CDR2 SNEGSKA (reference sequence). Study results and limitations: Statistical testing detected no significant gap in CD8+ Simpson's diversity between patients and controls. In common between the patients and the controls were twenty-nine CD8+ CDR3 sequences.

TCR beta VDJ and CDR3 profiling used genomic DNA as template. MiXCR, applied by TCRdb to the reads, yields one record per CDR3 protein. The sample holds some 150,000 distinct CDR3 sequences, around 48% seen once. Previously, flow cytometry had revealed CD8+CD57+ cell expansion in the patients chosen for sequencing. Severe acquired aplastic anemia was present in every patient. At the time of blood sampling, patients had not yet received any therapy. The sequencing sample was made of sorted CD4+, CD8+, or CD8+CD57+ T cells (not recorded which) from PBMCs. The origin of this receptor is a human donor with aplastic anemia. The chain joins TRBV20-1 to TRBJ1-1; 9 bases align to TRBD1. CDR3 amino acids: CSAREDRGLAFF. CDR3 nucleotides: TGCAGTGCTAGAGAGGACAGGGGCCTCGCTTTCTTT.